This T cell receptor beta chain was captured in a study of blood T cell repertoires in COVID-19. Study context: PBMCs, B-cell-depleted T cells, or T cells were the source of the cDNA or gDNA that made up the material.

In this sample, this clone turned up once. Original processing notes: Estimation of nucleated cell counts relied on the amplification of reference gene primers. Here immunoSEQ multiplex PCR was the method, and the copy in TCRdb shows in-frame clones only, minus some. That table furnishes V, J and clone size, whereas the DNA furnished D and trimming. The profile shows 250,000 to 400,000 clones, roughly nine tenths of them singletons. Followed longitudinally, the Seattle patients had been enrolled during active infection. Trimming pared 1 base from V and 0 bases from J, leaving 10 bases between. Germline loops: CDR1 MNHNS, CDR2 SASEGT. The length of the CDR3 is 15 residues.

Sequencing was performed on peripheral blood. The chain carries TRBV6-1 and TRBJ2-7; tentatively, D is TRBD2 (6 bases). This clonotype originated in a woman aged 30 to 39 with COVID-19, enrolled during active disease. Here the CDR3 reads CASSEGRAVSYEQYF. CDR3 bases: TGTGCCAGCAGTGAAGGGAGGGCGGTCTCCTACGAGCAGTACTTC.